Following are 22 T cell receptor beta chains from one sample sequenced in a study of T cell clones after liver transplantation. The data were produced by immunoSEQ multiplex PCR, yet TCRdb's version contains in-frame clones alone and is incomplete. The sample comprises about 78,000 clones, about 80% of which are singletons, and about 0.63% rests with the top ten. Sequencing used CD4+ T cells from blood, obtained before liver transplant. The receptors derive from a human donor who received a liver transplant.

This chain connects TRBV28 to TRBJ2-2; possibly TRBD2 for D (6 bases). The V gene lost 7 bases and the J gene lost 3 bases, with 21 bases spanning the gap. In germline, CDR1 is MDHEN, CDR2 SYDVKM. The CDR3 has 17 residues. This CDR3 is CASTSLSGDVDTGELFF. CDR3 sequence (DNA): TGTGCCAGCACTTCACTGTCGGGGGACGTCGACACCGGGGAGCTGTTTTTT. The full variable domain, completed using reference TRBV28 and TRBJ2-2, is DVKVTQSSRYLVKRTGEKVFLECVQDMDHENMFWYRQDPGLGLRLIYFSYDVKMKEKGDIPEGYSVSREKKERFSLILESASTNQTSMYLCASTSLSGDVDTGELFFGEGSRLTVL.

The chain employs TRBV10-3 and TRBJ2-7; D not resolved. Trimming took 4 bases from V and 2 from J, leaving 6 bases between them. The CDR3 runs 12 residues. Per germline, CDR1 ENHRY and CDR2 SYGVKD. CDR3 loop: CAISGRPYEQYF. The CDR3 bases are TGTGCCATCAGTGGCAGGCCCTACGAGCAGTACTTC.

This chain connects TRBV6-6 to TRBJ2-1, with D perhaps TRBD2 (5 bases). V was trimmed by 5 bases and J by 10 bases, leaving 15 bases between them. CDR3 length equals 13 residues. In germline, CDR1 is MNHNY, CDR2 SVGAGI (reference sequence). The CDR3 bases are TGTGCCAGCAGTCCCTGGCTAGCTGGGGAGCAGTTCTTC. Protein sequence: CASSPWLAGEQFF.

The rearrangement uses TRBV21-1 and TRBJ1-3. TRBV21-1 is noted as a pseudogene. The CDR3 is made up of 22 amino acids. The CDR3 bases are TGTGCCAGCAGCAAAGAGGAGGGGAAGAAGATCGGGATCCCCCGCTCTGGAAACACCATATATTTT. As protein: CASSKEEGKKIGIPRSGNTIYF.

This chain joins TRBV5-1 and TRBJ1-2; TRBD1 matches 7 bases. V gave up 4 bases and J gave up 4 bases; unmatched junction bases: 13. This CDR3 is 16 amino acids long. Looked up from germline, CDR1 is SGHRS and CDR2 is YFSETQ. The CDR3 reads CASSPGGGPSGYGYTF. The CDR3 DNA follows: TGCGCCAGCAGCCCGGGAGGGGGCCCCAGTGGCTATGGCTACACCTTC.

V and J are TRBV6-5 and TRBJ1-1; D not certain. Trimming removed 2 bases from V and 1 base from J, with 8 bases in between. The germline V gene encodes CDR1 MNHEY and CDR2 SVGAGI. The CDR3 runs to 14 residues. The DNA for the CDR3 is TGTGCCAGCAGTTACGGTCGGGGGAACACTGAAGCTTTCTTT. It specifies CASSYGRGNTEAFF.

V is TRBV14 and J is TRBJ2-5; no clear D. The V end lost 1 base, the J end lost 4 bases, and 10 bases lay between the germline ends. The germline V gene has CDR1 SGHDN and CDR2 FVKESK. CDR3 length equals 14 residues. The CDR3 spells CASSQGARRETQYF. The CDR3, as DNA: TGTGCCAGCAGCCAAGGGGCCAGGAGAGAGACCCAGTACTTC.

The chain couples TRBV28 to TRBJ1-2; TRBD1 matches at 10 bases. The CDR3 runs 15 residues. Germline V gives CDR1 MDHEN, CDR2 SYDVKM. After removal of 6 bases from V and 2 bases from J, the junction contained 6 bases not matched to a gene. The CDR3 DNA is TGTGCCAGCAGGATTGACAGGGGGCAAAACTATGGCTACACCTTC. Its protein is CASRIDRGQNYGYTF.

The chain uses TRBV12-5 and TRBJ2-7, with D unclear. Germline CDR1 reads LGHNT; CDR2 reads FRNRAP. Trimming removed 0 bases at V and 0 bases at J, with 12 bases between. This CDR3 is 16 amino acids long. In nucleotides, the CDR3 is TGTGCTAGTGGTTTGGTTGGCCACTCCAGCTCCTACGAGCAGTACTTC. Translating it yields CASGLVGHSSSYEQYF.

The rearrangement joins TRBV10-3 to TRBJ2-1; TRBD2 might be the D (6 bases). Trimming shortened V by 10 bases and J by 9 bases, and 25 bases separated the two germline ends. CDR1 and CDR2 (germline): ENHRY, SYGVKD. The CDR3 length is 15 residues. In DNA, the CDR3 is TGTGCCAGCACGCAAGACTGGGGGAGGATCGCTGAGCAGTTCTTC. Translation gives CASTQDWGRIAEQFF.

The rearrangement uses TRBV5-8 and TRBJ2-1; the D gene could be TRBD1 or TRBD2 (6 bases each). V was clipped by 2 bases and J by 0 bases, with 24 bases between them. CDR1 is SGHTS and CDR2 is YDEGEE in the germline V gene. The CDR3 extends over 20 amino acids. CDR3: CASSFRPGDWSASSYNEQFF. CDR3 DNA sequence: TGTGCCAGCAGCTTCCGGCCAGGGGACTGGAGCGCTAGCTCCTACAATGAGCAGTTCTTC.

The CDR3 DNA reads as TGTGCCAGCAGCTACGTAAACACTGAAGCTTTCTTT. Translated: CASSYVNTEAFF. The chain joins TRBV7-9 to TRBJ1-1; D unclear. Germline V gives CDR1 SEHNR, CDR2 FQNEAQ (reference sequence). CDR3 length equals 12 residues. V lost 4 bases to trimming and J lost 2 bases, with 5 bases between them. The whole variable domain, remainder taken from reference TRBV7-9 and TRBJ1-1, is DTGVSQNPRHKITKRGQNVTFRCDPISEHNRLYWYRQTLGQGPEFLTYFQNEAQLEKSRLLSDRFSAERPKGSFSTLEIQRTEQGDSAMYLCASSYVNTEAFFGQGTRLTVV.

The CDR3 DNA follows: TGTGCCAGCAGCGAACCGGGACAGGGAACGGGCTCGGGCGGCTACACCTTC. Protein sequence: CASSEPGQGTGSGGYTF. This chain uses TRBV2 with TRBJ1-2; 9 bases line up with TRBD1. The CDR3 runs to 17 residues. Germline trimming cut 6 bases from V and 8 bases from J; bases unmatched to any gene: 19. Looked up from germline, CDR1 is SNHLY and CDR2 is FYNNEI. The full variable domain, in which reference TRBV2 and TRBJ1-2 provide the parts outside the CDR3, is EPEVTQTPSHQVTQMGQEVILRCVPISNHLYFYWYRQILGQKVEFLVSFYNNEISEKSEIFDDQFSVERPDGSNFTLKIRSTKLEDSAMYFCASSEPGQGTGSGGYTFGSGTRLTVV.

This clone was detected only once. Here the CDR3 reads CASTKSGSRSGNTIYF. CDR3 nucleotides: TGTGCCAGCACCAAGTCGGGGTCCCGGTCTGGAAACACCATATATTTT. The chain has TRBV7-2 and TRBJ1-3, with D uncertain. Looked up from germline, CDR1 is SGHTA and CDR2 is FQGNSA. Trimming cost V 7 bases and J 1 base, with 17 bases left between them. CDR3 size: 16 residues.

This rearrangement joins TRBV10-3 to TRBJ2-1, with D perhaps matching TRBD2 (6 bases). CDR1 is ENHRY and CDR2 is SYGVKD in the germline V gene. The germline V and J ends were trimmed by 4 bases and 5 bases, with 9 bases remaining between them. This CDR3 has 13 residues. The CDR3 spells CAISVAEDNEQFF. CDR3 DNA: TGTGCCATCAGTGTAGCGGAAGACAATGAGCAGTTCTTC.

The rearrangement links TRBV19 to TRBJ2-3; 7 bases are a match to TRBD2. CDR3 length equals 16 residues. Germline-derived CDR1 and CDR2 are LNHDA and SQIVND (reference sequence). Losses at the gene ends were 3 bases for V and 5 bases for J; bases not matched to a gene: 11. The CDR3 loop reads CASSIGSGWSLDTQYF. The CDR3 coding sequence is TGTGCCAGTAGTATTGGTAGCGGGTGGAGTCTAGATACGCAGTATTTT.

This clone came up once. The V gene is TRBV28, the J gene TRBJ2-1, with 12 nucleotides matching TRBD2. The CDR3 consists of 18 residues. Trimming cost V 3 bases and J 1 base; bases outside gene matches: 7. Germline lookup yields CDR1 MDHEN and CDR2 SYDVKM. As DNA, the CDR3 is TGTGCCAGCAGTTTGAGGCTAGCGGGAGGGCCTTCCTACAATGAGCAGTTCTTC. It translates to CASSLRLAGGPSYNEQFF.

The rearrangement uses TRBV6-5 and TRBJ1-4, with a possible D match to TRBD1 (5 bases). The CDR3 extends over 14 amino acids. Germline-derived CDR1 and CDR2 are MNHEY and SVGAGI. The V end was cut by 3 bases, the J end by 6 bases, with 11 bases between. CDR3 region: CASSYRGSDEKLFF. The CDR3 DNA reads TGTGCCAGCAGTTATAGGGGATCGGATGAAAAACTGTTTTTT.

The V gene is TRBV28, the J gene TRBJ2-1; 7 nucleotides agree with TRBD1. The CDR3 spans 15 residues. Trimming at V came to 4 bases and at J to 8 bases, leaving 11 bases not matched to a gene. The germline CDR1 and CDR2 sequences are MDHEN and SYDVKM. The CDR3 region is CASSSRTGRSDEQFF. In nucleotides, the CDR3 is TGTGCCAGCAGTTCGAGGACAGGCAGGTCGGATGAGCAGTTCTTC. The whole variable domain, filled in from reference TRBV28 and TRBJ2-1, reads DVKVTQSSRYLVKRTGEKVFLECVQDMDHENMFWYRQDPGLGLRLIYFSYDVKMKEKGDIPEGYSVSREKKERFSLILESASTNQTSMYLCASSSRTGRSDEQFFGPGTRLTVL.

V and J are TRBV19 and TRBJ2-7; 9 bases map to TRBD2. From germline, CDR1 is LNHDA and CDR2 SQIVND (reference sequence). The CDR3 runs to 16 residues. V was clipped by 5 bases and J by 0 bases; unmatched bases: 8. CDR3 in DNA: TGTGCCAGTAGTCCCACGGGTAGCGGGAGCTCCTACGAGCAGTACTTC. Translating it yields CASSPTGSGSSYEQYF.

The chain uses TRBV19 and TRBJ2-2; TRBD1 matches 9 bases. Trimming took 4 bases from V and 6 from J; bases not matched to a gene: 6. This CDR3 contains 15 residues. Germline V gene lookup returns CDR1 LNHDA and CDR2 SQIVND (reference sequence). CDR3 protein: CASSTRTGVPGELFF. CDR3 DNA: TGTGCCAGTAGTACCCGGACAGGGGTTCCCGGGGAGCTGTTTTTT.

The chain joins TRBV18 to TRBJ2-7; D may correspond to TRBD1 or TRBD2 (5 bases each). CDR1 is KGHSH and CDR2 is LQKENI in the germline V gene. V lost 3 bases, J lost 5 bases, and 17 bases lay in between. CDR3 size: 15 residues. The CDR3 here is CASSPHAGTDNEQYF. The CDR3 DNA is TGTGCCAGCTCACCCCATGCAGGGACCGACAACGAGCAGTACTTC.